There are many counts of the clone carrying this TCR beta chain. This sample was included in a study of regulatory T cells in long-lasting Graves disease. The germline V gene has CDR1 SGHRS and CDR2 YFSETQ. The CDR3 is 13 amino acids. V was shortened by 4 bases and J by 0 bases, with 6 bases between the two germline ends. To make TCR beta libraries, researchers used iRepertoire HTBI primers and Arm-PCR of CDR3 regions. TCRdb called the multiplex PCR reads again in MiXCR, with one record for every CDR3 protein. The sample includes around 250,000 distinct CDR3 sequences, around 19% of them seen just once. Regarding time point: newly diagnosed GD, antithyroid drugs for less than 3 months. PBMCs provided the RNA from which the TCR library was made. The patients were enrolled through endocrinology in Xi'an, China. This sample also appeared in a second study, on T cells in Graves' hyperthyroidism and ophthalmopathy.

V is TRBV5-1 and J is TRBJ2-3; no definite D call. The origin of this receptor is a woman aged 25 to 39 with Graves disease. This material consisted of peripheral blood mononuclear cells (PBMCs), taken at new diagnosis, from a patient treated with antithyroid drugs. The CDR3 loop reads CASSADSTDTQYF. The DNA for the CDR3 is TGCGCCAGCAGCGCGGACAGCACAGATACGCAGTATTTT.